The entry that follows covers one T cell receptor beta chain sequence. This record comes from a study of blood T cell repertoires in COVID-19. Background on the study: Acute and convalescent COVID-19 specimens originated in the United States, Italy and Spain. T cells, B-cell-depleted T cells, or PBMCs supplied cDNA or gDNA.

Between the trimmed V and J ends, which lost 1 base and 5 bases, there was a span of 15 bases. This CDR3 comprises 15 residues. From germline, CDR1 is SGHTS and CDR2 YDEGEE. In the original workflow: Reference gene primer amplification gave nucleated cell count estimates. Some clones are missing from TCRdb's copy, which holds only in-frame ones; the method was immunoSEQ multiplex PCR. The V and J calls and the clone size are those of that table, but D and trimming were determined from the DNA. This sample has roughly 200,000 clones, with about 88% found just once. The sequenced material came from peripheral blood. V gene TRBV5-8 combines with J gene TRBJ2-5; maybe TRBD2 (7 bases). The receptor's source is a woman in her 30s with active or convalescent COVID-19. In nucleotides, the CDR3 is TGTGCCAGCAGCTTGAACCCAGGGAGGGGGGAGACCCAGTACTTC. Protein product: CASSLNPGRGETQYF.